One and the same sample provided the 10 T cell receptor beta chains below, sequenced in a study of T cells after yellow fever vaccination. From the 5' RACE reads, TCRdb called clonotypes with MiXCR, one entry per CDR3 protein. The sample lists approximately 340,000 distinct CDR3 sequences; 8.7% were seen once. Sequenced material: PBMCs, taken on the day of the first yellow fever vaccination. The receptors were gathered from a man between 18 and 35 years old who received the YFV17D yellow fever vaccine.

This rearrangement joins TRBV19 to TRBJ2-2; no clear D gene. Trimming stripped 3 bases from V and 0 bases from J, with 8 bases between. The length of the CDR3 is 15 residues. The germline CDR1 and CDR2 sequences are LNHDA and SQIVND (reference sequence). Here the CDR3 DNA reads TGTGCCAGTAGTATCGGGCAGGCGAACACCGGGGAGCTGTTTTTT. This translates into CASSIGQANTGELFF.

The rearrangement uses TRBV4-3 and TRBJ2-3; the D gene is possibly TRBD1 (6 bases). Between the trimmed V and J ends, which lost 4 bases and 4 bases, there was a span of 15 bases. The V gene's germline CDR1 is LGHNA and CDR2 YSLEER. This CDR3 comprises 15 residues. CDR3 DNA sequence: TGCGCCAGCAGCCTCTCTCGGGCAGGGGCAGATACGCAGTATTTT. Residues: CASSLSRAGADTQYF.

There are many counts of this clonotype. The chain links TRBV5-1 to TRBJ1-1; 7 positions match TRBD1. The CDR3 has 14 amino acids. Germline values: CDR1 SGHRS, CDR2 YFSETQ. The ends lost 2 bases at V and 5 bases at J; junction bases unmatched: 6. In DNA, the CDR3 is TGCGCCAGCAGCTTAGGGGGCTTGGAGACTGAAGCTTTCTTT. Its protein product is CASSLGGLETEAFF.

The chain is built from TRBV5-1 and TRBJ1-1; D is perhaps TRBD1 (6 bases). The V end lost 4 bases, the J end lost 0 bases, and 16 bases lay between the germline ends. Germline values: CDR1 SGHRS, CDR2 YFSETQ. The CDR3 covers 16 residues. CDR3 amino acids: CASSGSRRGLNTEAFF. In DNA form, the CDR3 reads TGCGCCAGCAGCGGAAGTCGAAGGGGGTTGAACACTGAAGCTTTCTTT.

J is TRBJ2-3 and V is TRBV20-1, with TRBD2 matching over 16 bases. CDR3 size: 20 residues. Per the germline V gene, CDR1 is DFQATT and CDR2 is SNEGSKA (reference sequence). After removal of 0 bases from V and 1 base from J, the junction contained 10 bases not matched to a gene. In nucleotides, the CDR3 is TGCAGTGCTAGAGATATGGGGACTAGCGGGGGGGCTGCTCGCACAGATACGCAGTATTTT. Translated, it gives CSARDMGTSGGAARTDTQYF.

This clonotype was observed many times. J is TRBJ2-2 and V is TRBV20-1; D is undetermined. The V gene's germline CDR1 is DFQATT and CDR2 SNEGSKA (reference sequence). Trimming shortened V by 2 bases and J by 5 bases, and 12 bases separated the two germline ends. This CDR3 is built from 14 residues. DNA for the CDR3: TGCAGTGCTAGAACTACGCTAGGGACCGGGGAGCTGTTTTTT. Encoded protein: CSARTTLGTGELFF.

There are many counts of this clonotype. The rearrangement links TRBV29-1 to TRBJ2-1, with D uncertain. CDR1 is SQVTM and CDR2 is ANQGSEA in the germline V gene. The CDR3 totals 14 residues. V was trimmed by 2 bases and J by 6 bases, leaving 14 bases between them. CDR3 nucleotides: TGCAGCGTTGAATTAGGATTTTGGGTCAATGAGCAGTTCTTC. The encoded protein is CSVELGFWVNEQFF.

This clonotype was observed many times. The chain combines TRBV7-9 with TRBJ1-1, with D perhaps matching TRBD1 (6 bases). V was pared by 4 bases and J by 5 bases, with 17 bases between. Germline V gives CDR1 SEHNR, CDR2 FQNEAQ (reference sequence). The CDR3 length is 15 residues. CDR3 DNA: TGTGCCAGCAGCTCTCGGGGGGGCCGGTGGACTGAAGCTTTCTTT. Amino acids: CASSSRGGRWTEAFF.

This clonotype appeared a few times. This rearrangement joins TRBV6-2 or TRBV6-3 to TRBJ1-5; D is uncertain. Trimming left V 1 base short and J 2 bases short, with 12 bases between. This CDR3 contains 16 residues. Germline values: CDR1 MNHEY, CDR2 SVGEGT. The CDR3 DNA reads as TGTGCCAGCAGTTACTTCATCAGCTGGGGCAATCAGCCCCAGCATTTT. This translates into CASSYFISWGNQPQHF.

The CDR3 DNA follows: TGTGCCAGCAGCTTGGCAGGACAAGCGGGAACCTACGAGCAGTACTTC. It is translated as CASSLAGQAGTYEQYF. The J gene is TRBJ2-7, the V gene TRBV5-4, with TRBD2 matching 7 bases. With V trimmed by 0 bases and J by 2 bases, 8 bases remained unmatched. CDR3 length: 16 residues. Germline lookup yields CDR1 SGHNT and CDR2 YYREEE (reference sequence). The entire variable domain, with the rest obtained from reference TRBV5-4 and TRBJ2-7, is as follows: ETGVTQSPTHLIKTRGQQVTLRCSSQSGHNTVSWYQQALGQGPQFIFQYYREEENGRGNFPPRFSGLQFPNYSSELNVNALELDDSALYLCASSLAGQAGTYEQYFGPGTRLTVT.